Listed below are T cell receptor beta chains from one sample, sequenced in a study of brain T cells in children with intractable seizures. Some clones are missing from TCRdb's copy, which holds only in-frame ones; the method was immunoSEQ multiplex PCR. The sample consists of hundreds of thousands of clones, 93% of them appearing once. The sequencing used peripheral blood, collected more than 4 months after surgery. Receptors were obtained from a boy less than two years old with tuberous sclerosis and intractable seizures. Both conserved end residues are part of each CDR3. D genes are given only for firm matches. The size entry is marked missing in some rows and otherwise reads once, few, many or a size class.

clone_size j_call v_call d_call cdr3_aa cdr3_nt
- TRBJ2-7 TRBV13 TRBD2 CASSFGTSGYSYEQYF TGTGCCAGCAGCTTTGGGACTAGCGGATACTCCTACGAGCAGTACTTC
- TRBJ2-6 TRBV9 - CASSVGRGGANVLTF TGTGCCAGCAGCGTAGGGCGGGGTGGGGCCAACGTCCTGACTTTC
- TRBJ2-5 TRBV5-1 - CASSPQGGSYGETQYF TGCGCCAGCAGCCCTCAGGGGGGGAGCTACGGAGAGACCCAGTACTTC
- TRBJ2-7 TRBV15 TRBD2 CATSRSRGLADYEQYF TGTGCCACCAGCAGATCCCGCGGACTAGCGGACTACGAGCAGTACTTC
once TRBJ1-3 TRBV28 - CASSLKGNTIYF TGTGCCAGCAGTTTGAAGGGAAACACCATATATTTT
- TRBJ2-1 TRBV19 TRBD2 CASSIRLAGDYNEQFF TGTGCCAGTAGTATTCGCCTAGCGGGAGACTACAATGAGCAGTTCTTC
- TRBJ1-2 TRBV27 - CASSLSSGRVSGYTF TGTGCCAGCAGTTTGTCGTCGGGCAGGGTTAGTGGCTACACCTTC
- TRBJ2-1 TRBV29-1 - CSVSTGIYNEQFF TGCAGCGTTAGTACAGGGATTTACAATGAGCAGTTCTTC
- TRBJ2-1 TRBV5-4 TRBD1 CASSRDRTYNEQFF TGTGCCAGCAGCCGGGACAGGACCTACAATGAGCAGTTCTTC
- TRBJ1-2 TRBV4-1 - CASSQDNYGYTF TGCGCCAGCAGCCAAGACAATTATGGCTACACCTTC
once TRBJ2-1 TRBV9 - CASSVTYYNEQFF TGTGCCAGCAGCGTAACCTATTACAATGAGCAGTTCTTC